This T cell receptor beta chain was retrieved from a study of blood T cell repertoires in COVID-19. On the study more broadly: COVID-19 samples collected from the United States, Italy and Spain covered acute and convalescent phases. Sample material is recorded as cDNA or gDNA derived from T cells, B-cell-depleted T cells, or PBMCs.

The CDR3 has 15 amino acids. Trimming removed 5 bases at V and 2 bases at J, with 16 bases between. Germline CDR1 reads LNHDA; CDR2 reads SQIVND (reference sequence). Authors' methods: Reference gene primer amplification gave nucleated cell count estimates. The method was immunoSEQ multiplex PCR; TCRdb's version includes in-frame clones alone and lacks a portion of them. That table supplies the V and J calls and clone size; D and trimming were determined from the DNA. This table holds under 200,000 clones, about 83% found once. The V call is TRBV19, the J call TRBJ2-7, with D possibly TRBD1 on 6 matching bases. This TCR derives from a human donor in a cohort sampled during active COVID-19. Sequenced: peripheral blood. The CDR3 nucleotides are TGTGCCAGTAGTGAAGTTGGACAGTCCGCCTACGAGCAGTACTTC. Residues: CASSEVGQSAYEQYF. Based on the CDR3 plus reference TRBV19 and TRBJ2-7, the full variable domain is DGGITQSPKYLFRKEGQNVTLSCEQNLNHDAMYWYRQDPGQGLRLIYYSQIVNDFQKGDIAEGYSVSREKKESFPLTVTSAQKNPTAFYLCASSEVGQSAYEQYFGPGTRLTVT.